Listed below are T cell receptor beta chains from one sample, sequenced in a study of shared clonotypes between healthy human individuals. Sequencing was performed with immunoSEQ multiplex PCR; in TCRdb, only in-frame clones are kept and a portion is missing. The sample holds 650,000 to 750,000 clones; about two thirds are singletons and the top ten take approximately 1.8%. The sample was memory CD4+ T cells sorted from blood. The receptors here all came from a woman aged 25 to 39 in good health. The CDR3 runs from the conserved cysteine through the conserved F or W. Fields, in order: V gene, clone size, D gene, J gene, CDR3 protein, CDR3 DNA. A D gene is named only where the DNA matches it firmly. Not every row has a clone size; where given, it reads once, few, many or a size class.

>TRBV5-1|.|.|TRBJ2-2
CASSLNTGELFF
TGCGCCAGCAGCTTGAACACCGGGGAGCTGTTTTTT
>TRBV30|few|TRBD1|TRBJ1-5
CAWSGTDNQPQHF
TGTGCCTGGAGCGGGACAGACAATCAGCCCCAGCATTTT
>TRBV30|.|TRBD2|TRBJ2-3
CAWSGGGDTQYF
TGTGCCTGGAGTGGGGGGGGAGATACGCAGTATTTT
>TRBV4-1|.|TRBD1|TRBJ2-4
CASSPNRGEAAKNIQYF
TGCGCCAGCAGCCCAAACAGGGGAGAAGCTGCCAAAAACATTCAGTACTTC
>TRBV5-4|many|TRBD2|TRBJ2-5
CASSLAGGPGETQYF
TGTGCCAGCAGCTTGGCGGGAGGGCCGGGAGAGACCCAGTACTTC
>TRBV29-1|.|TRBD2|TRBJ2-1
CSVEGRASGTYEQFF
TGCAGCGTTGAAGGGAGAGCTAGCGGGACCTATGAGCAGTTCTTC
>TRBV6-1|few|.|TRBJ1-4
CASTSWNEKLFF
TGTGCCAGCACATCGTGGAATGAAAAACTGTTTTTT
>TRBV29-1|once|TRBD2|TRBJ2-1
CSVGGGRGYNEQFF
TGCAGCGTTGGTGGCGGGAGGGGATACAATGAGCAGTTCTTC
>TRBV7-2|.|TRBD2|TRBJ2-7
CASSLGTSGRYEQYF
TGTGCCAGCAGCTTAGGGACTAGCGGGAGATACGAGCAGTACTTC
>TRBV5-1|.|TRBD2|TRBJ2-7
CASSDVTSGSSEQYF
TGCGCCAGCAGCGATGTGACTAGCGGGAGTAGCGAGCAGTACTTC